This entry features one T cell receptor (beta chain) sequence. Its matching antigen is unknown. V was clipped by 6 bases and J by 4 bases, with 12 bases between them. The CDR3 length is 13 residues. CDR1 and CDR2 from the germline V gene are MGHRA and YSYEKL. These data are taken from a study of vaccination and CD4 T cells after COVID-19. Across the study: No peptide, an HIV-1 Nef pool, or a CEFX pool was what each control culture received.

The Oncomine TCR Beta short-read assay was what sequenced the DNA obtained from cultured CD4+ T cells. In this case, cultured CD4+ T cells provided the extracted genomic DNA. TCRdb fed the PCR reads into MiXCR, producing one record per CDR3 protein. The table has approximately 6,000 distinct CDR3 sequences, roughly 44% seen once. Treatment meaning: roughly ten-day PBMC culture with coronavirus spike peptide pools or control peptides (ViraFEST assay). Harvesting of the unexposed donor's CD4+ T cells predated the COVID-19 pandemic (2011-2018). T cells were expanded with peptide pools, and expanded clonotypes were identified by TCR sequencing.

The chain employs TRBV4-1 and TRBJ1-2; D is uncertain. This clonotype was obtained from a human donor in good health. Sequencing used CD4+ T cells from blood, cultured in vitro. The CDR3 sequence is CASRADTIYGYTF. Written as DNA, the CDR3 is TGCGCCAGCAGGGCCGACACGATCTATGGCTACACCTTC.